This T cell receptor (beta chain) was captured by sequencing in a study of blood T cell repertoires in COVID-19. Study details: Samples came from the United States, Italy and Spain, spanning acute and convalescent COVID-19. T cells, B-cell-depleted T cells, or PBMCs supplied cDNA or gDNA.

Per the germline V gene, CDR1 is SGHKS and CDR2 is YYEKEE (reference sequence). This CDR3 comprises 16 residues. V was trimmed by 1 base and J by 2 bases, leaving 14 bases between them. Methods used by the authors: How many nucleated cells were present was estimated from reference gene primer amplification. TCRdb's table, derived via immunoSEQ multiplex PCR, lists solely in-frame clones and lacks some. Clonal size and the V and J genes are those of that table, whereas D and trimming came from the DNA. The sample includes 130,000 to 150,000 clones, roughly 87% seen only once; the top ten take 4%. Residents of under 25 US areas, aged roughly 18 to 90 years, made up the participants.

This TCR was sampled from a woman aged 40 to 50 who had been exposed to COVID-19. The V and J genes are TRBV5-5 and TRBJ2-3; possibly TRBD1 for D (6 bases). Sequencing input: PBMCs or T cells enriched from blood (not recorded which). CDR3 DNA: TGTGCCAGCAGCTTGATTACAGGGCGCTCCACAGATACGCAGTATTTT. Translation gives CASSLITGRSTDTQYF.